These 14 T cell receptor beta chains came from one sample sequenced in a study of blood T cells in healthy people across ages. With a J-beta primer mix and a sample-barcoded 5' primer, a second PCR ran 7 to 11 cycles. TCRdb analysed the 5' RACE reads with MiXCR anew, one entry per CDR3 protein. Of 1.5 million to 2 million distinct CDR3 sequences in the sample, about 30% were seen once. The source material was blood. These receptors all come from a young woman in good health.

V is TRBV7-8 and J is TRBJ2-7; D gene unclear. V was trimmed by 1 base and J by 3 bases, leaving 16 bases between them. This CDR3 contains 16 residues. CDR1 and CDR2 (germline): SGHVS, FQNEAQ. CDR3 loop: CASSLVIRSLNYEQYF. CDR3 coding DNA: TGTGCCAGCAGCTTAGTGATTCGGTCTCTAAACTACGAGCAGTACTTC.

The CDR3 coding sequence is TGTGCCAGCAGAGCTAGCGGGGGGGCGGCCGAGCAGTACTTC. It specifies CASRASGGAAEQYF. The rearrangement uses TRBV2 and TRBJ2-7, with TRBD2 matching 12 bases. The CDR3 runs to 14 residues. The junction had 6 bases not matched to a gene; V was cut back by 6 bases and J by 6 bases. Germline CDR1 reads SNHLY; CDR2 reads FYNNEI. The full variable domain, with the rest looked up from reference TRBV2 and TRBJ2-7, is EPEVTQTPSHQVTQMGQEVILRCVPISNHLYFYWYRQILGQKVEFLVSFYNNEISEKSEIFDDQFSVERPDGSNFTLKIRSTKLEDSAMYFCASRASGGAAEQYFGPGTRLTVT.

This clonotype was seen more than once but under ten times. The CDR3 region is CASSEFGGETQYF. The CDR3 coding sequence is TGTGCCAGCAGTGAATTCGGGGGGGAGACCCAGTACTTC. The rearrangement joins TRBV25-1 to TRBJ2-5, with 7 bases lining up with TRBD2. The CDR3 extends over 13 amino acids. CDR1 is MGHDK and CDR2 is SYGVNS in the germline V gene. V lost 1 base to trimming and J lost 5 bases; unmatched junction nucleotides: 1.

The V and J genes are TRBV7-9 and TRBJ2-4; 7 positions match TRBD1. CDR1 SEHNR and CDR2 FQNEAQ come from the germline V gene (reference sequence). V gave up 6 bases and J gave up 13 bases; unmatched junction bases: 15. The CDR3 has 14 residues. This chain's CDR3 is CASRYGTANNEQYF. CDR3 coding DNA: TGTGCCAGCAGATACGGGACAGCCAACAATGAGCAGTACTTC.

This clonotype was picked up a small number of times. The rearrangement joins TRBV29-1 to TRBJ1-6, with D maybe TRBD1 (6 bases). V lost 6 bases, J lost 7 bases, and 13 bases lay in between. The CDR3 extends over 13 amino acids. Germline V lookup: CDR1 SQVTM, CDR2 ANQGSEA. CDR3 protein: CSVMDSLNSPLHF. As DNA, the CDR3 is TGCAGCGTGATGGACAGCCTCAATTCACCCCTCCACTTT.

J is TRBJ2-1 and V is TRBV6-1; 11 bases match TRBD2. The J call may be incorrect, as the DNA end agrees better with TRBJ2-7. This CDR3 comprises 17 residues. From germline, CDR1 is MNHNS and CDR2 SASEGT. CDR3: CASSRGTSGPPYNEQYF. The CDR3 DNA is TGTGCCAGCAGTCGCGGGACTAGCGGTCCCCCCTACAATGAGCAGTACTTC.

In this sample, this clonotype turned up a few times. V is TRBV7-9 and J is TRBJ1-1; no reliable D call. Trimming removed 5 bases from V and 2 bases from J, with 9 bases in between. Germline V CDR1 and CDR2: SEHNR, FQNEAQ (reference sequence). The CDR3 has 13 amino acids. CDR3 sequence reads: CASSTNTNTEAFF. DNA for the CDR3: TGTGCCAGCAGCACCAACACAAACACTGAAGCTTTCTTT. The full variable domain, in which reference TRBV7-9 and TRBJ1-1 provide the parts outside the CDR3, is DTGVSQNPRHKITKRGQNVTFRCDPISEHNRLYWYRQTLGQGPEFLTYFQNEAQLEKSRLLSDRFSAERPKGSFSTLEIQRTEQGDSAMYLCASSTNTNTEAFFGQGTRLTVV.

This chain joins TRBV29-1 and TRBJ1-1; D call uncertain. The CDR3 totals 14 residues. Trimming removed 1 base from V and 4 bases from J, with 13 bases in between. CDR1 and CDR2 from the germline V gene are SQVTM and ANQGSEA. The CDR3 is CSVEARPSSTEAFF. The CDR3 DNA reads as TGCAGCGTTGAAGCGAGACCTTCCTCCACTGAAGCTTTCTTT. The full variable domain, its missing parts supplied by reference TRBV29-1 and TRBJ1-1, is SAVISQKPSRDICQRGTSLTIQCQVDSQVTMMFWYRQQPGQSLTLIATANQGSEATYESGFVIDKFPISRPNLTFSTLTVSNMSPEDSSIYLCSVEARPSSTEAFFGQGTRLTVV.

The chain has TRBV9 and TRBJ2-1, with 15 nucleotides matching TRBD2. The DNA matches TRBJ2-7 better at its end, which makes the J call doubtful. This CDR3 comprises 19 residues. In germline, CDR1 is SGDLS, CDR2 YYNGEE. DNA of the CDR3: TGTGCCAGCAGTGAACTATGGACTAGCGGGGGGGGTTCCTACAATGAGCAGTACTTC. The encoded protein is CASSELWTSGGGSYNEQYF.

The count of this clonotype is one. V is TRBV6-2 or TRBV6-3 and J is TRBJ1-1, with D maybe TRBD1 (6 bases). The germline V and J ends were trimmed by 6 bases and 11 bases, with 16 bases remaining between them. Per the germline V gene, CDR1 is MNHEY and CDR2 is SVGEGT. The CDR3 totals 12 residues. In DNA, the CDR3 is TGTGCCAGCAGCAACTCACTCGGGGGCGCTTTCTTT. It yields the protein CASSNSLGGAFF.

The sample holds a few counts of this clonotype. V and J are TRBV7-9 and TRBJ1-6; D remains ambiguous. V was shortened by 8 bases and J by 0 bases, with 5 bases between the two germline ends. CDR3 size: 13 residues. Per the germline V gene, CDR1 is SEHNR and CDR2 is FQNEAQ (reference sequence). The CDR3 bases are TGTGCCAGCGAGAGCTCCTATAATTCACCCCTCCACTTT. This gives the protein CASESSYNSPLHF.

The genes are TRBV5-5 and TRBJ1-6; perhaps TRBD1 as D (5 bases). Trimming pared 6 bases from V and 8 bases from J, leaving 18 bases between. The CDR3 covers 15 residues. CDR1 and CDR2 (germline): SGHKS, YYEKEE (reference sequence). CDR3 sequence (DNA): TGTGCCAGCAACCGGCTCTCGGGGGGTGATTCACCCCTCCACTTT. Translated, it gives CASNRLSGGDSPLHF.

Worth noting for this clonotype: This may stem from a read error, because a much larger clone lies one nucleotide away. This chain joins TRBV5-1 and TRBJ2-7, with D hard to call. This CDR3 contains 12 residues. Trimming shortened V by 1 base and J by 10 bases, and 12 bases separated the two germline ends. Germline lookup yields CDR1 SGHRS and CDR2 YFSETQ. The CDR3 here is CASSLFLGDQYF. The CDR3 DNA is TGCGCCAGCAGCTTGTTTCTGGGCGACCAGTACTTC. Supplemented by reference TRBV5-1 and TRBJ2-7, the full variable domain reads KAGVTQTPRYLIKTRGQQVTLSCSPISGHRSVSWYQQTPGQGLQFLFEYFSETQRNKGNFPGRFSGRQFSNSRSEMNVSTLELGDSALYLCASSLFLGDQYFGPGTRLTVT.

This clonotype was counted between two and nine times. The chain combines TRBV7-6 with TRBJ2-1, with 11 bases aligning to TRBD2. CDR1 SGHVS and CDR2 FNYEAQ come from the germline V gene. The CDR3 has 18 residues. Trimming cost V 5 bases and J 0 bases; bases outside gene matches: 9. CDR3 sequence (DNA): TGTGCCAGCAGCCCCGGGACTAGCGGACAAAGCTCCTACAATGAGCAGTTCTTC. Residues: CASSPGTSGQSSYNEQFF.